This TCR beta chain appears in the sequencing data of a study of OX40 agonist ivuxolimab in advanced cancers. Study as a whole: People who had prior anti-PD-1, anti-PD-L1 or anti-CTLA-4 therapy could take part, and 40% had some.

This clone has only one observation. Produced via immunoSEQ multiplex PCR; TCRdb's table is partial and in-frame only. The sample includes 50,000 to 65,000 clones, around 85% seen only once; the top ten take less than 1.2%. V lost 4 bases, J lost 4 bases, and 11 bases lay in between. The CDR3 loop spans 14 amino acids. Sample: CD4+ or CD8+ T cells sorted from blood, taken in a trial of the OX40 agonist ivuxolimab. The chain couples TRBV23-1 to TRBJ2-1; tentatively, D is TRBD2 (7 bases). TRBV23-1 is an open reading frame whose function is uncertain. This receptor was identified in an adult with an advanced solid tumor such as melanoma, head and neck, liver or kidney cancer. The CDR3 DNA reads as TGCGCCAGCAGTCTTGCGGGGGCGTACAATGAGCAGTTCTTC. This codes for CASSLAGAYNEQFF.